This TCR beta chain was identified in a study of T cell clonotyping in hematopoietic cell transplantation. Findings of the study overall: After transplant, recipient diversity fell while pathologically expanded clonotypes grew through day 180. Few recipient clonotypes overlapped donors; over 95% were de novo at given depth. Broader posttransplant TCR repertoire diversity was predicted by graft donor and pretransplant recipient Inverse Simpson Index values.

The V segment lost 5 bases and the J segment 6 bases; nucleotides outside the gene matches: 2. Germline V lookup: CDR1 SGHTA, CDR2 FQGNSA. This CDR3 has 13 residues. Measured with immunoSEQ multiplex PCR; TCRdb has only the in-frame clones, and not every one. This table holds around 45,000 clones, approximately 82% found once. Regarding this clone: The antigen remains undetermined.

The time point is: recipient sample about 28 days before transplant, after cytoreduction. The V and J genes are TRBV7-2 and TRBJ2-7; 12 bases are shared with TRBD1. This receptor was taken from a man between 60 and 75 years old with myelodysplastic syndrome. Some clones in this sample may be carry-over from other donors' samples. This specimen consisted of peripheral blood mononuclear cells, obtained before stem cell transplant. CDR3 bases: TGTGCCAGCAGCGGGACAGGGGGCTTCGAGCAGTACTTC. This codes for CASSGTGGFEQYF.